This T cell receptor beta chain came from a study of cytomegalovirus exposure and HLA in healthy donors. This clone was picked up one time. Only in-frame clones appear in the TCRdb table, and some are missing; sequencing was by immunoSEQ multiplex PCR. Altogether hundreds of thousands of clones are present, about nine tenths being singletons, with the ten largest covering roughly 2%. These donors were members of the roughly 110-subject validation cohort, a group separate from the approximately 670-subject first cohort. This CDR3 region has 15 residues. Trimming pared 3 bases from V and 0 bases from J, leaving 12 bases between. Germline V gene sequence: CDR1 SGDLS, CDR2 YYNGEE.

The sequenced sample consisted of PBMCs. This chain joins TRBV9 and TRBJ1-1, with a tentative D call TRBD1 (5 bases). This sequence originates from a young woman in good health and CMV-seropositive. In DNA form, the CDR3 reads TGTGCCAGCAGCGGACGACAGAGCATGAACACTGAAGCTTTCTTT. It is translated as CASSGRQSMNTEAFF.